This TCR beta chain emerged from a study of breast tumors, draining lymph nodes, adjacent tissues. Notes on this clonotype: The antigen is not known. This CDR3 fails to terminate in the conserved phenylalanine or tryptophan, so it likely reflects a read error. It is unclear where the CDR3 begins or ends on the DNA, so no DNA is shown, and the CDR3 is as TCRdb lists it.

The CDR3 numbers 13 amino acids, ends counted. Germline CDR1 and CDR2: DFQATT and SNEGSKA (reference sequence). Breast cancer patients provided tissue from their axillary draining lymph nodes. TCRdb independently ran MiXCR on the multiplex PCR reads; one entry per CDR3 protein. The sample has approximately 210,000 distinct CDR3 sequences, about 30% seen once. Study-wide findings and caveats: Findings are consistent with lymph node origin and intratumoral expansion of most tumor T cells. Data only fit, rather than demonstrated, lymph node origin of most tumor T cells. Compared with lymph nodes, tumors were less diverse; compared with nontumor tissue, more.

This clonotype was sampled from a female donor with breast cancer. Some clones in this sample may be carry-over from other donors' samples. Sequenced input: axillary lymph node tissue. The chain uses TRBV20-1 and TRBJ2-6. This CDR3 is CSAREAWANVPTS.